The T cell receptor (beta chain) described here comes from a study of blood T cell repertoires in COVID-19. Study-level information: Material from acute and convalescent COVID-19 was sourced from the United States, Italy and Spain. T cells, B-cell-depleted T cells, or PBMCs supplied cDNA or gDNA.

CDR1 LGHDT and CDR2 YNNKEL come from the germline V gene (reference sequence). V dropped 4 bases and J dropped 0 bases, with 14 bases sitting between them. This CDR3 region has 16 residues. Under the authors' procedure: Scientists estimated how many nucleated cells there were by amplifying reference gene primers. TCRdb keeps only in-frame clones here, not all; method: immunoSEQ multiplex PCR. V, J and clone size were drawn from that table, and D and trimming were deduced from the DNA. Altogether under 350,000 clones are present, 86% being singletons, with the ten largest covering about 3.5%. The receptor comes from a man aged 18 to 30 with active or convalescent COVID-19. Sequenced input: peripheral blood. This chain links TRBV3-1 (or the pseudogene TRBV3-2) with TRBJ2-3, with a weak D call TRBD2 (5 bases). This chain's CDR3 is CASSPAVRESTDTQYF. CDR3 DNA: TGTGCCAGCAGCCCGGCGGTCCGGGAAAGCACAGATACGCAGTATTTT.